This T cell receptor beta chain emerged from a study of blood T cell repertoires in COVID-19. Study information: Whether acute or convalescent, the COVID-19 samples came from the United States, Italy and Spain. The cDNA or gDNA used as material had been derived from T cells, B-cell-depleted T cells, or PBMCs.

Authors' processing steps: By means of reference gene primer amplification, nucleated cell counts were estimated. The method was immunoSEQ multiplex PCR; TCRdb's version includes in-frame clones alone and lacks a portion of them. The D gene and trimming were derived from the DNA, and the V and J assignments and clone size from that table. Of some 74,000 clones in the sample, about four fifths are singletons; the top ten hold 4% to 5.5%. Trimming removed 0 bases at V and 2 bases at J, with 10 bases between. Germline V gives CDR1 MGHRA, CDR2 YSYEKL. There are 15 residues in the CDR3. The chain recombines TRBV4-1 with TRBJ1-2, with D hard to call. The clonotype originates from a woman of 80 years or more with active or convalescent COVID-19. Sequencing was done on a sample of peripheral blood. The DNA for the CDR3 is TGCGCCAGCAGCCAAGATCGAACAGTAAACTATGGCTACACCTTC. Amino acids: CASSQDRTVNYGYTF.